A single sample gave rise to the 24 T cell receptor beta chains below, sequenced in a study of cytomegalovirus exposure and HLA in healthy donors. 60 Vbeta and 13 Jbeta primers were used in PCR. The table came from immunoSEQ multiplex PCR; TCRdb's copy has only in-frame clones and leaves some out. Counted here are about 140,000 clones, 80% occurring once; the ten biggest clones make up 4.5% to 6.5%. The sequenced material came from PBMCs. The receptors derive from a male donor in good health and CMV-seronegative.

The count of this clone is one. Lacking the conserved final phenylalanine or tryptophan, this CDR3 likely reflects a read error. The rearrangement joins TRBV9 to TRBJ1-6; possible D gene TRBD1, 5 bases. V was pared by 0 bases and J by 7 bases, with 11 bases between. Per the germline V gene, CDR1 is SGDLS and CDR2 is YYNGEE. The CDR3 contains 15 residues. The CDR3 protein is CASSVEPGQNSPLHL. DNA of the CDR3: TGTGCCAGCAGCGTAGAACCAGGGCAAAATTCACCCCTCCACCTT.

The rearrangement joins TRBV9 to TRBJ1-1; D is perhaps TRBD1 (5 bases). V was shortened by 4 bases and J by 3 bases, with 13 bases between the two germline ends. In germline, CDR1 is SGDLS, CDR2 YYNGEE. CDR3 length: 14 residues. CDR3 DNA: TGTGCCAGCAGCACGGGAGAGGGGTACACTGAAGCTTTCTTT. This encodes CASSTGEGYTEAFF.

This clone was seen once. This chain links TRBV5-6 with TRBJ2-7; 9 bases align to TRBD2. Germline V CDR1 and CDR2: SGHDT, YYEEEE. The CDR3 extends over 14 amino acids. V dropped 2 bases and J dropped 7; count of bases not matched to a gene: 7. As DNA, the CDR3 is TGTGCCAGCAGCTTCCAGCGGGGGGAGGGGGAGCAGTACTTC. It codes for CASSFQRGEGEQYF.

The chain couples TRBV7-3 to TRBJ1-1; the D gene is possibly TRBD1 (5 bases). Between the trimmed V and J ends, which lost 4 bases and 1 base, there was a span of 7 bases. CDR1 and CDR2 (germline): SGHTA, FQGTGA. This CDR3 region has 13 residues. CDR3 sequence reads: CASSSQANTEAFF. The CDR3 DNA sequence: TGTGCCAGCAGCTCACAGGCGAACACTGAAGCTTTCTTT.

The CDR3 DNA reads as TGTGCCAGCAGCTTATATCCCGGGACAGAGAATCAGCCCCAGCATTTT. This encodes CASSLYPGTENQPQHF. J is TRBJ1-5 and V is TRBV7-6; 7 bases agree with TRBD1. The germline V gene encodes CDR1 SGHVS and CDR2 FNYEAQ. This CDR3 has 16 amino acids. The V and J ends lost 2 bases and 4 bases, in that order; junction bases with no gene match: 8.

The chain recombines TRBV9 with TRBJ2-1; the D gene is possibly TRBD1 (6 bases). CDR1 and CDR2 (germline): SGDLS, YYNGEE. V lost 2 bases, J lost 10 bases, and 13 bases lay in between. There are 13 residues in the CDR3. CDR3 amino acids: CASSVGGPAEQFF. Here the CDR3 DNA reads TGTGCCAGCAGCGTTGGGGGCCCGGCAGAGCAGTTCTTC.

The V gene is TRBV9, the J gene TRBJ2-3; TRBD2 agrees at 15 bases. The CDR3 loop spans 17 amino acids. Germline lookup yields CDR1 SGDLS and CDR2 YYNGEE. The junction had 7 bases not matched to a gene; V was cut back by 4 bases and J by 4 bases. CDR3 sequence (DNA): TGTGCCAGCAGCTCCGGGACTAGCGGGGGGTGGGCAGATACGCAGTATTTT. Its translation: CASSSGTSGGWADTQYF. Looking up the rest from reference TRBV9 and TRBJ2-3 gives the full variable domain: DSGVTQTPKHLITATGQRVTLRCSPRSGDLSVYWYQQSLDQGLQFLIQYYNGEERAKGNILERFSAQQFPDLHSELNLSSLELGDSALYFCASSSGTSGGWADTQYFGPGTRLTVL.

This clone has only a few counts. Other DNA sequences in this specimen translate into the identical CDR3. The rearrangement joins TRBV9 to TRBJ2-1; TRBD2 aligns across 7 bases. Trimming took 1 base from V and 3 from J; bases not matched to a gene: 4. The CDR3 loop spans 15 amino acids. CDR1 is SGDLS and CDR2 is YYNGEE in the germline V gene. CDR3 sequence reads: CASSVRSGGYNEQFF. In DNA form, the CDR3 reads TGTGCCAGCAGCGTACGCTCGGGGGGCTACAATGAGCAGTTCTTC.

The chain carries TRBV7-2 and TRBJ2-1; 7 bases line up with TRBD1. This CDR3 contains 15 residues. J gave up 13 bases and V 5 bases, and 17 bases lay outside the gene matches. The germline V gene has CDR1 SGHTA and CDR2 FQGNSA. The CDR3 sequence: CASSTRMTGHEPQFF. In DNA form, the CDR3 reads TGTGCCAGCAGCACTAGGATGACAGGGCACGAGCCCCAGTTCTTC. Combining the CDR3 with reference TRBV7-2 and TRBJ2-1 gives the whole variable domain GAGVSQSPSNKVTEKGKDVELRCDPISGHTALYWYRQSLGQGLEFLIYFQGNSAPDKSGLPSDRFSAERTGGSVSTLTIQRTQQEDSAVYLCASSTRMTGHEPQFFGPGTRLTVL.

The V gene is TRBV19, the J gene TRBJ1-2, with D uncertain. V gave up 6 bases and J gave up 2 bases, with 10 bases separating them. The germline V gene has CDR1 LNHDA and CDR2 SQIVND (reference sequence). The CDR3 extends over 13 amino acids. CDR3 coding DNA: TGTGCCAGTAGCCTCAACAGAAACTATGGCTACACCTTC. It encodes CASSLNRNYGYTF.

The chain carries TRBV6-5 and TRBJ2-3; 13 nucleotides align to TRBD2. Germline lookup yields CDR1 MNHEY and CDR2 SVGAGI. The V segment lost 8 bases and the J segment 4 bases; nucleotides outside the gene matches: 3. The CDR3 consists of 14 residues. CDR3: CASATSGGADTQYF. In DNA form, the CDR3 reads TGTGCCAGCGCTACTAGCGGGGGGGCAGATACGCAGTATTTT.

This clone was seen only a few times. The chain joins TRBV4-3 to TRBJ2-1; TRBD2 matches at 10 bases. Losses at the gene ends were 0 bases for V and 9 bases for J; bases not matched to a gene: 8. The germline V gene encodes CDR1 LGHNA and CDR2 YSLEER. The CDR3 length is 16 residues. This CDR3 reads CASSQDVSGGASEQFF. DNA for the CDR3: TGCGCCAGCAGCCAAGATGTAAGCGGGGGGGCCAGTGAGCAGTTCTTC.

This clone appeared a single time. This chain uses TRBV4-3 with TRBJ1-2; 9 bases are shared with TRBD1. J was trimmed by 4 bases and V by 3 bases; bases with no gene match: 6. The CDR3 extends over 15 amino acids. The germline CDR1 and CDR2 sequences are LGHNA and YSLEER. CDR3 coding DNA: TGCGCCAGCAGCCAGACACAGGGGGCTGGCTATGGCTACACCTTC. Protein: CASSQTQGAGYGYTF.

The J gene is TRBJ2-7, the V gene TRBV29-1, with D tentatively TRBD1 (6 bases). V dropped 3 bases and J dropped 2 bases, with 14 bases sitting between them. The CDR3 extends over 14 amino acids. CDR1 SQVTM and CDR2 ANQGSEA come from the germline V gene. The CDR3 coding sequence is TGCAGCGTTGATACTGGGACATACCCCTACGAGCAGTACTTC. Encoded protein: CSVDTGTYPYEQYF.

This chain uses TRBV9 with TRBJ2-7; 11 nucleotides line up with TRBD1. This CDR3 is built from 15 residues. From germline, CDR1 is SGDLS and CDR2 YYNGEE. Germline trimming cut 4 bases from V and 0 bases from J; bases unmatched to any gene: 3. CDR3 protein: CASSWGQGGSYEQYF. Written as DNA, the CDR3 is TGTGCCAGCAGCTGGGGACAGGGGGGCTCCTACGAGCAGTACTTC.

The chain links TRBV7-9 to TRBJ2-7, with 9 bases that match TRBD1. The CDR3 runs 14 residues. V shed 5 bases and J 5 bases; nucleotides not matched to a gene: 7. From germline, CDR1 is SEHNR and CDR2 FQNEAQ (reference sequence). For the CDR3, the DNA is TGTGCCAGCAGCCGGGGACAGGGTCTCCACGAGCAGTACTTC. It translates to CASSRGQGLHEQYF. Full variable domain (rest looked up from reference TRBV7-9 and TRBJ2-7): DTGVSQNPRHKITKRGQNVTFRCDPISEHNRLYWYRQTLGQGPEFLTYFQNEAQLEKSRLLSDRFSAERPKGSFSTLEIQRTEQGDSAMYLCASSRGQGLHEQYFGPGTRLTVT.

This clone showed up just once. J is TRBJ2-7 and V is TRBV7-2; 7 bases line up with TRBD2. CDR3 size: 15 residues. Germline V gene data show CDR1 as SGHTA and CDR2 as FQGNSA. Trimming at V came to 5 bases and at J to 4 bases, leaving 11 bases not matched to a gene. The CDR3 nucleotides are TGTGCCAGCAGCGCTGGAGGCGCCGGGGGGTACGAGCAGTACTTC. It yields the protein CASSAGGAGGYEQYF.

The V call is TRBV7-9, the J call TRBJ2-3; 9 bases are a match to TRBD2. This CDR3 contains 15 residues. Unmatched junction bases numbered 12, after V lost 8 bases and J lost 6 bases. Germline CDR1 and CDR2: SEHNR and FQNEAQ (reference sequence). CDR3 sequence: CASQGTSSLQDTQYF. The CDR3, as DNA: TGTGCCAGCCAAGGGACTAGCTCCCTCCAGGATACGCAGTATTTT.

The genes are TRBV18 and TRBJ1-2; 8 nucleotides line up with TRBD1. This CDR3 region has 15 residues. V was pared by 3 bases and J by 4 bases, with 7 bases of the junction left unmatched. The V gene's germline CDR1 is KGHSH and CDR2 LQKENI. As DNA, the CDR3 is TGTGCCAGCTCACCGGACGCAGGGGGCGCCTATGGCTACACCTTC. Its protein is CASSPDAGGAYGYTF.

This clone was counted a single time. The CDR3 is CASSVGLLEGGEQFF. The CDR3 DNA follows: TGTGCCAGCAGCGTGGGACTGCTAGAGGGAGGTGAGCAGTTCTTC. The rearrangement joins TRBV11-2 to TRBJ2-1; a possible D gene is TRBD2 (6 bases). The ends were cut back, 5 bases at V and 9 bases at J, with 20 bases in the middle. CDR3 size: 15 residues. Germline V gene data show CDR1 as SGHAT and CDR2 as FQNNGV.

The rearrangement uses TRBV6-6 and TRBJ2-7; D is perhaps TRBD2 (6 bases). The CDR3 is 14 residues long. Trimming pared 8 bases from V and 0 bases from J, leaving 14 bases between. Looked up from germline, CDR1 is MNHNY and CDR2 is SVGAGI (reference sequence). The CDR3 nucleotides are TGTGCCAGCGCATTGGAGGGGAGCTCCTACGAGCAGTACTTC. The encoded protein is CASALEGSSYEQYF.

This clone came up a few times. The chain recombines TRBV5-6 with TRBJ1-2; TRBD1 might be the D (6 bases). Deletions cut 1 base from V and 7 bases from J, with 17 bases between. This CDR3 is built from 15 residues. CDR1 is SGHDT and CDR2 is YYEEEE in the germline V gene. In nucleotides, the CDR3 is TGTGCCAGCAGCTTGAGATCAGCAGGGGCGAGTGGCTACACCTTC. Protein sequence: CASSLRSAGASGYTF.

The table lists this clone with a count of one. The rearrangement joins TRBV4-2 to TRBJ1-1; 7 bases are shared with TRBD1. Unmatched junction bases numbered 5, after V lost 4 bases and J lost 6 bases. Germline values: CDR1 LGHNA, CDR2 YNFKEQ. This CDR3 has 13 amino acids. The CDR3 DNA reads as TGTGCCAGCAGCCCCTCTGGACAGGCTGAAGCTTTCTTT. Translating it yields CASSPSGQAEAFF.

CDR3: CASASGNTIYF. Written as DNA, the CDR3 is TGTGCCAGCGCGTCTGGAAACACCATATATTTT. V and J are TRBV7-2 and TRBJ1-3; no firm D call. The CDR3 is 11 amino acids. V was trimmed by 8 bases and J by 1 base, leaving 3 bases between them. The germline V gene encodes CDR1 SGHTA and CDR2 FQGNSA.